Each of the 30 T cell receptor beta chains below was sequenced from the same sample in a study of blood T cell repertoires in COVID-19. TCRdb's copy holds only in-frame clones and misses some; the assay was immunoSEQ multiplex PCR. The data hold roughly 170,000 clones, with approximately 90% observed a single time. Input material: peripheral blood. The receptor source for this set is a woman in her seventies with COVID-19, enrolled during active disease.

The chain combines TRBV7-8 with TRBJ1-2; D not resolved. V was pared by 1 base and J by 2 bases, with 5 bases between. The germline V gene has CDR1 SGHVS and CDR2 FQNEAQ. This CDR3 is 13 amino acids long. The CDR3 here is CASSLDSNYGYTF. CDR3 nucleotide sequence: TGTGCCAGCAGCTTAGACTCCAACTATGGCTACACCTTC.

The chain combines TRBV25-1 with TRBJ2-5; 11 bases agree with TRBD2. Germline lookup yields CDR1 MGHDK and CDR2 SYGVNS. This CDR3 is 15 amino acids long. The V segment lost 6 bases and the J segment 0 bases; nucleotides outside the gene matches: 3. DNA of the CDR3: TGTGCCAGCAGCCCTAGCGGGAGGTACCAAGAGACCCAGTACTTC. Translating it yields CASSPSGRYQETQYF.

This clone was detected only once. V and J are TRBV6-5 and TRBJ2-5; 8 bases match TRBD2. The germline V gene encodes CDR1 MNHEY and CDR2 SVGAGI. Trimming cost V 8 bases and J 1 base; bases outside gene matches: 6. This CDR3 comprises 14 residues. DNA for the CDR3: TGTGCCAGCGGGAATAGCGGGGCCCAAGAGACCCAGTACTTC. Encoded protein: CASGNSGAQETQYF.

V and J are TRBV6-5 and TRBJ2-7; 9 bases line up with TRBD2. Germline loops: CDR1 MNHEY, CDR2 SVGAGI. The V and J ends lost 10 bases and 2 bases, in that order; junction bases with no gene match: 9. CDR3 length equals 14 residues. The CDR3 protein is CATRGAGGTYEQYF. CDR3 DNA: TGTGCCACCAGGGGAGCGGGAGGAACCTACGAGCAGTACTTC.

Of note for this clone: Its ends do not fully match the called genes, so a read error is possible. The chain has TRBV7-7 and TRBJ2-7, with 8 bases lining up with TRBD1. The CDR3 contains 13 residues. The germline gives CDR1 SSHAT, CDR2 FNYEAQ (reference sequence). The CDR3 nucleotides read TGTGCTAGCAGCCAGGACAGGGACTACGAGCAGTACTTC. Translating it yields CASSQDRDYEQYF.

The V and J genes are TRBV6-2 or TRBV6-3 and TRBJ2-3, with TRBD2 identical over 10 bases. This CDR3 spans 17 amino acids. Trimming took 4 bases from V and 2 from J; bases not matched to a gene: 9. Germline V gene lookup returns CDR1 MNHEY and CDR2 SVGEGT. CDR3 nucleotides: TGTGCCAGCAGTTTCGACAAACTAGCGGGGAACACAGATACGCAGTATTTT. This encodes CASSFDKLAGNTDTQYF.

The chain links TRBV3-1 (or the pseudogene TRBV3-2) to TRBJ2-7; a weak D match, TRBD2 (6 bases). V was shortened by 1 base and J by 3 bases, with 10 bases between the two germline ends. Germline assignment: CDR1 LGHDT and CDR2 YNNKEL (reference sequence). CDR3 length: 14 amino acids. CDR3 in amino acids: CASSQAGDVYEQYF. DNA of the CDR3: TGTGCCAGCAGCCAAGCGGGAGACGTCTACGAGCAGTACTTC.

The rearrangement links TRBV5-1 to TRBJ2-6, with TRBD1 identical over 10 bases. Per germline, CDR1 SGHRS and CDR2 YFSETQ. The CDR3 covers 18 residues. The V segment lost 5 bases and the J segment 2 bases; nucleotides outside the gene matches: 10. Here the CDR3 DNA reads TGCGCCAGCAGAAGCCGGGACAGGGGAGTCACTGGGGCCAACGTCCTGACTTTC. Residues: CASRSRDRGVTGANVLTF.

V usage is TRBV19 and J usage is TRBJ1-3; 7 nucleotides line up with TRBD1. J was trimmed by 3 bases and V by 4 bases; bases with no gene match: 3. This CDR3 spans 14 amino acids. The germline gives CDR1 LNHDA, CDR2 SQIVND (reference sequence). The CDR3 DNA is TGTGCCAGTAGTACCCGGGACAGTGGAAACACCATATATTTT. Translating it yields CASSTRDSGNTIYF.

The genes are TRBV30 and TRBJ1-6; 8 bases match TRBD1. Germline V gives CDR1 GTSNPN, CDR2 SVGIG (reference sequence). This CDR3 region has 13 residues. As DNA, the CDR3 is TGTGCTCAAAAAATGGACAGGGCCTCACCCCTCCACTTT. This codes for CAQKMDRASPLHF.

V usage is TRBV9 and J usage is TRBJ2-7; TRBD2 matches 7 bases. Germline V gene lookup returns CDR1 SGDLS and CDR2 YYNGEE. This CDR3 region has 14 residues. V shed 3 bases and J 2 bases; nucleotides not matched to a gene: 5. The CDR3 here is CASSASGMAYEQYF. The CDR3 DNA is TGTGCCAGCAGCGCTAGCGGAATGGCCTACGAGCAGTACTTC.

In this sample, this clone turned up a few times. This chain joins TRBV11-2 and TRBJ1-3; the D gene is possibly TRBD1 (5 bases). CDR3 size: 16 residues. V lost 0 bases and J lost 2, with 11 bases in between. Germline V gene data show CDR1 as SGHAT and CDR2 as FQNNGV. CDR3 residues: CASSLETGGAGNTIYF. CDR3 coding DNA: TGTGCCAGCAGCTTAGAGACCGGGGGTGCTGGAAACACCATATATTTT.

The rearrangement uses TRBV3-1 (or the pseudogene TRBV3-2) and TRBJ1-1, with D unclear. The CDR3 sequence is 16 residues long. The V and J ends lost 0 bases and 0 bases respectively, with 11 bases between them. Germline V gene lookup returns CDR1 LGHDT and CDR2 YNNKEL (reference sequence). CDR3 in DNA: TGTGCCAGCAGCCAAGATCTTCTGAACATGAACACTGAAGCTTTCTTT. Translated: CASSQDLLNMNTEAFF.

The V call is TRBV28, the J call TRBJ1-1, with 9 bases matching TRBD1. CDR1 and CDR2 (germline): MDHEN, SYDVKM. V was clipped by 7 bases and J by 5 bases; unmatched bases: 8. The length of the CDR3 is 14 residues. This chain's CDR3 is CASNEDRGETEAFF. For the CDR3, the DNA is TGTGCCAGCAACGAGGACAGGGGTGAAACTGAAGCTTTCTTT.

The rearrangement links TRBV19 to TRBJ2-7, with 9 bases matching TRBD2. Germline V gene lookup returns CDR1 LNHDA and CDR2 SQIVND (reference sequence). The V and J ends lost 6 bases and 6 bases, in that order; junction bases with no gene match: 6. The CDR3 is made up of 13 amino acids. The CDR3 coding sequence is TGTGCCAGTAGAACGACTAGCGGTCGCGAGCAGTACTTC. It translates to CASRTTSGREQYF.

In this sample, this clone turned up once. CDR3 DNA sequence: TGTGCCAGCAGCATCACCTACAATGAGCAGTTCTTC. Protein product: CASSITYNEQFF. The chain recombines TRBV7-3 with TRBJ2-1; D is unresolved. The V and J ends lost 5 bases and 2 bases respectively, with 4 bases between them. CDR1 and CDR2 from the germline V gene are SGHTA and FQGTGA. This CDR3 contains 12 residues.

The rearrangement links TRBV20-1 to TRBJ2-3, with D hard to call. CDR3 length: 11 residues. V shed 3 bases and J shed 7 bases, with 8 bases lying between them. CDR1 and CDR2 (germline): DFQATT, SNEGSKA (reference sequence). The DNA of the CDR3 is TGCAGTGCTAGGAGTAAACATACGCAGTATTTT. Translation gives CSARSKHTQYF.

The chain is built from TRBV5-1 and TRBJ1-4; a weak D match, TRBD1 (5 bases). The ends were cut back, 0 bases at V and 8 bases at J, with 14 bases in the middle. The CDR3 runs to 15 residues. Germline V gives CDR1 SGHRS, CDR2 YFSETQ. CDR3 sequence reads: CASSLDSGVGEKLFF. In DNA, the CDR3 is TGCGCCAGCAGCTTGGATTCGGGGGTAGGGGAAAAACTGTTTTTT.

The J gene is TRBJ1-5, the V gene TRBV3-1 (or the pseudogene TRBV3-2); weak D call: TRBD1 (5 bases). Germline V gives CDR1 LGHDT, CDR2 YNNKEL (reference sequence). CDR3 length: 13 amino acids. Trimming removed 3 bases at V and 4 bases at J, with 7 bases between. The CDR3 DNA follows: TGTGCCAGCAGCCATCAGGGAAATCAGCCCCAGCATTTT. It codes for CASSHQGNQPQHF.

The V and J genes are TRBV27 and TRBJ2-5; 13 nucleotides align to TRBD2. Germline loops: CDR1 MNHEY, CDR2 SMNVEV (reference sequence). With V trimmed by 7 bases and J by 2 bases, 7 bases remained unmatched. This CDR3 is 16 amino acids long. The CDR3 loop reads CASKTGLAGAQETQYF. The CDR3 DNA reads as TGTGCCAGCAAGACAGGACTAGCGGGAGCTCAAGAGACCCAGTACTTC.

The V call is TRBV10-3, the J call TRBJ1-4, with D perhaps matching TRBD1 (6 bases). V lost 0 bases, J lost 7 bases, and 9 bases lay in between. The CDR3 runs 14 residues. Per the germline V gene, CDR1 is ENHRY and CDR2 is SYGVKD. The CDR3 loop reads CAISESIGGEKLFF. CDR3 in DNA: TGTGCCATCAGTGAGTCGATAGGGGGTGAAAAACTGTTTTTT.

J is TRBJ2-7 and V is TRBV30; 8 bases align to TRBD1. This CDR3 spans 17 amino acids. Germline assignment: CDR1 GTSNPN and CDR2 SVGIG (reference sequence). Trimming took 1 base from V and 0 from J; bases not matched to a gene: 11. The CDR3 sequence is CAWSGLRDRGPSYEQYF. The CDR3 DNA reads TGTGCCTGGAGTGGGCTAAGAGACAGGGGCCCCTCCTACGAGCAGTACTTC.

This chain links TRBV5-4 with TRBJ1-5; a possible D gene is TRBD1 (5 bases). Germline V gene sequence: CDR1 SGHNT, CDR2 YYREEE (reference sequence). V was trimmed by 0 bases and J by 2 bases, leaving 9 bases between them. CDR3 length equals 15 residues. DNA of the CDR3: TGTGCCAGCAGCTTGGACGGGGGAGGCAATCAGCCCCAGCATTTT. It is translated as CASSLDGGGNQPQHF.

The chain employs TRBV11-3 and TRBJ2-1, with 10 bases that match TRBD2. Germline trimming cut 5 bases from V and 4 bases from J; bases unmatched to any gene: 5. The CDR3 totals 15 residues. Germline V lookup: CDR1 SGHNT, CDR2 YENEEA. CDR3 amino acids: CASSRLAGAYNEQFF. DNA of the CDR3: TGTGCCAGCAGCCGCCTAGCGGGAGCGTACAATGAGCAGTTCTTC. Filled out from reference TRBV11-3 and TRBJ2-1, the complete variable domain reads EAGVVQSPRYKIIEKKQPVAFWCNPISGHNTLYWYLQNLGQGPELLIRYENEEAVDDSQLPKDRFSAERLKGVDSTLKIQPAELGDSAVYLCASSRLAGAYNEQFFGPGTRLTVL.

This clone was counted a single time. This chain links TRBV6-7 with TRBJ1-5; D unresolved. TRBV6-7 is treated as an ORF (open reading frame) with a function not yet certain. Trimming pared 8 bases from V and 2 bases from J, leaving 16 bases between. The CDR3 contains 15 residues. For the CDR3, the DNA is TGTGCCAGCGTAATGGGAGATTGCTGCAATCAGCCCCAGCATTTT. Encoded protein: CASVMGDCCNQPQHF.

This sequence joins TRBV19 and TRBJ2-3; the match to TRBD2 covers 12 bases. The germline V gene encodes CDR1 LNHDA and CDR2 SQIVND (reference sequence). CDR3 length: 15 amino acids. J lost 4 bases, V lost 9 bases, and 8 bases had no gene match. DNA of the CDR3: TGTGCCAGCACCCGACTAGCGGGAGAATCAGATACGCAGTATTTT. Protein: CASTRLAGESDTQYF.

The chain joins TRBV5-1 to TRBJ1-4; 9 bases match TRBD1. In germline, CDR1 is SGHRS, CDR2 YFSETQ. This CDR3 contains 15 residues. The junction had 8 bases not matched to a gene; V was cut back by 5 bases and J by 6 bases. The CDR3 region has the DNA TGCGCCAGCAGTCCTTGGGACAGGGAGGATGAAAAACTGTTTTTT. It codes for CASSPWDREDEKLFF.

The V gene is TRBV7-8, the J gene TRBJ1-5; TRBD1 aligns across 7 bases. This CDR3 has 13 residues. V gave up 5 bases and J gave up 12 bases; unmatched junction bases: 10. Germline CDR1 and CDR2: SGHVS and FQNEAQ. CDR3 protein: CASSAGGQADQHF. The CDR3 bases are TGTGCCAGCAGCGCAGGAGGACAGGCGGACCAGCATTTT.

This chain uses TRBV9 with TRBJ1-1; tentative D call: TRBD1 (6 bases). CDR3 length: 18 residues. Trimming stripped 3 bases from V and 5 bases from J, with 26 bases between. Germline V lookup: CDR1 SGDLS, CDR2 YYNGEE. CDR3 protein: CASSAVSPAGTLGTEAFF. The CDR3 DNA sequence: TGTGCCAGCAGCGCCGTCAGCCCGGCCGGGACACTCGGGACTGAAGCTTTCTTT.

The chain is built from TRBV5-5 and TRBJ1-6; D is perhaps TRBD1 (5 bases). Trimming removed 4 bases from V and 2 bases from J, with 10 bases in between. This CDR3 is built from 15 residues. CDR1 is SGHKS, CDR2 YYEKEE, per germline (reference sequence). The CDR3 nucleotides are TGTGCCAGCAGCGCCGGGGGGACCTATAATTCACCCCTCCACTTT. Translated: CASSAGGTYNSPLHF.